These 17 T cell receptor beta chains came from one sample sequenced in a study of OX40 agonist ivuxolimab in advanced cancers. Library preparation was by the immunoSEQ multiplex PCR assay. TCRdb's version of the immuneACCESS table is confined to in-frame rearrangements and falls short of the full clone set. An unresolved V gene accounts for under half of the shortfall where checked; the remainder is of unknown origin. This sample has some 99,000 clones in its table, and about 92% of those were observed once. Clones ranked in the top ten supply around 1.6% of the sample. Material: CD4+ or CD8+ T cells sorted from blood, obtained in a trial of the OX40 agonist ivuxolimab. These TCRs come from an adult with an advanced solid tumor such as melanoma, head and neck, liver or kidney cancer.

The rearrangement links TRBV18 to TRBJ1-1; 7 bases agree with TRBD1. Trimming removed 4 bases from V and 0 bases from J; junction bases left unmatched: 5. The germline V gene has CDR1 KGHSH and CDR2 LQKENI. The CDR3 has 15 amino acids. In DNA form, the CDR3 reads TGTGCCAGCTCACATACGGGACAGTTGAACACTGAAGCTTTCTTT. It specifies CASSHTGQLNTEAFF.

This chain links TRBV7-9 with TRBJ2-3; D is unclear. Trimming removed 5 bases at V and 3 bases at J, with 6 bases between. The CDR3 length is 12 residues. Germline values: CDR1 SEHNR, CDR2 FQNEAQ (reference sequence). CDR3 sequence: CASSPSTDTQYF. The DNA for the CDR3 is TGTGCCAGCAGCCCGAGTACAGATACGCAGTATTTT.

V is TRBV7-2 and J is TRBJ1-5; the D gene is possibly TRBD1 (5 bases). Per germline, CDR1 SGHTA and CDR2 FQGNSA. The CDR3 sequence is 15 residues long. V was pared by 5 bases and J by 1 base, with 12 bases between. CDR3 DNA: TGTGCCAGCAGCCCCGGGGCAGCCAGCAATCAGCCCCAGCATTTT. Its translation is CASSPGAASNQPQHF.

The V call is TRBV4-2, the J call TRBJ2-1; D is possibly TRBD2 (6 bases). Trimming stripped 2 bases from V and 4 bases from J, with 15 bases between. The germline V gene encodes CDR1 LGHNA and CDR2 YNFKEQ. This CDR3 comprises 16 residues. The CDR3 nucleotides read TGTGCCAGCAGCCAAACCGGGACTGCGAGTTACAATGAGCAGTTCTTC. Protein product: CASSQTGTASYNEQFF.

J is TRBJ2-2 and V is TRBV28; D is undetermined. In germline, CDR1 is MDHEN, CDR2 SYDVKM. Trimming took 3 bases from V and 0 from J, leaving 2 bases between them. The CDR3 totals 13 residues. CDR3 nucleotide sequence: TGTGCCAGCAGTTTCACGAACACCGGGGAGCTGTTTTTT. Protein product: CASSFTNTGELFF.

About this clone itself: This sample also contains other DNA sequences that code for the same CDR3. Here the CDR3 reads CASSATLAGDGTDTQYF. The CDR3 DNA is TGTGCCAGCAGTGCCACTCTAGCGGGAGATGGCACAGATACGCAGTATTTT. The V gene is TRBV6-1, the J gene TRBJ2-3; 10 nucleotides agree with TRBD2. Per the germline V gene, CDR1 is MNHNS and CDR2 is SASEGT. The CDR3 is 17 amino acids. V dropped 4 bases and J dropped 1; count of bases not matched to a gene: 8.

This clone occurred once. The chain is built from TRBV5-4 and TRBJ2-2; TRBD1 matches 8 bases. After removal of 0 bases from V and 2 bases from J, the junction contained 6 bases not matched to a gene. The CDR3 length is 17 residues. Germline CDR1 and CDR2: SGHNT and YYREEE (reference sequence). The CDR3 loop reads CASSLGVTGGNTGELFF. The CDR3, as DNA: TGTGCCAGCAGCTTGGGAGTTACAGGGGGAAACACCGGGGAGCTGTTTTTT.

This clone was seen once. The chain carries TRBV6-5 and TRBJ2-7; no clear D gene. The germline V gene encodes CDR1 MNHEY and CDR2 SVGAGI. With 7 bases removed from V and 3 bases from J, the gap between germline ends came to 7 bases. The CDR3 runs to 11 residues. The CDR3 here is CASTSNYEQYF. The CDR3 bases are TGTGCCAGCACCTCAAACTACGAGCAGTACTTC.

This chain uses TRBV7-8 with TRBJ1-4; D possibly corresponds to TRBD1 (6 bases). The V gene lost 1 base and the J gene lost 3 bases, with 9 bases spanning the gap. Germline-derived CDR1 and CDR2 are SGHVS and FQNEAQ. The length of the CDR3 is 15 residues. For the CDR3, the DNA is TGTGCCAGCAGCTTAGGCTCAGGGGCTAATGAAAAACTGTTTTTT. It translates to CASSLGSGANEKLFF.

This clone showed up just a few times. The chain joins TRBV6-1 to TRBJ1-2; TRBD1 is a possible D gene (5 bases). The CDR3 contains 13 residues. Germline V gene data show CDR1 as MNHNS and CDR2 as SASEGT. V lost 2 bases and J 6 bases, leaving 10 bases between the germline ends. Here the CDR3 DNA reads TGTGCCAGCAGTGAATTCGCGGGGCATGGCTACACCTTC. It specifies CASSEFAGHGYTF.

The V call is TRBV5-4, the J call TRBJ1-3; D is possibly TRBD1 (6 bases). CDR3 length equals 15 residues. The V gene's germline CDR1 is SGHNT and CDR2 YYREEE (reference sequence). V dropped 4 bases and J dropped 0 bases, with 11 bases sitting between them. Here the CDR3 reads CASSVDRFSGNTIYF. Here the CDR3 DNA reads TGTGCCAGCAGCGTCGACAGGTTCTCTGGAAACACCATATATTTT.

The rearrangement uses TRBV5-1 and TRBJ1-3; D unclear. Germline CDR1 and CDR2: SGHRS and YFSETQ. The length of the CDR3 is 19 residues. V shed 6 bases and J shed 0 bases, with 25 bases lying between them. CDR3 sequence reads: CASIQSQILLTSSGNTIYF. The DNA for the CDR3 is TGCGCCAGCATCCAAAGCCAGATACTGCTGACGAGCTCTGGAAACACCATATATTTT.

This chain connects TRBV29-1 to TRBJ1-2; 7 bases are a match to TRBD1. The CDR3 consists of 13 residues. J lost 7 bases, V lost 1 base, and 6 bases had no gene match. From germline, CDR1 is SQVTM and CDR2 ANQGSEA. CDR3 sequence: CSVEGQGRSGYTF. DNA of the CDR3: TGCAGCGTTGAAGGACAGGGTCGGAGTGGCTACACCTTC.

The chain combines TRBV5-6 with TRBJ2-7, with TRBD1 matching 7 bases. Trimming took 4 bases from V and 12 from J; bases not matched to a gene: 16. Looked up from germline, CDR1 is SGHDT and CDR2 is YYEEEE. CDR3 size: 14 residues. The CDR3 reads CASSRGQGDLFWYF. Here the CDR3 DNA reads TGTGCCAGCAGCCGTGGGCAGGGGGACCTTTTCTGGTACTTC.

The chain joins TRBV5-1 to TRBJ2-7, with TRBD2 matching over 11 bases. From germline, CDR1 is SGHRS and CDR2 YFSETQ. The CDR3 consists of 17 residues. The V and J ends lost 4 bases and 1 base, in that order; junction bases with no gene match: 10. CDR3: CASSISIGTSGSYEQYF. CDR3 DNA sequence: TGCGCCAGCAGCATCAGCATCGGGACTAGCGGTTCCTACGAGCAGTACTTC.

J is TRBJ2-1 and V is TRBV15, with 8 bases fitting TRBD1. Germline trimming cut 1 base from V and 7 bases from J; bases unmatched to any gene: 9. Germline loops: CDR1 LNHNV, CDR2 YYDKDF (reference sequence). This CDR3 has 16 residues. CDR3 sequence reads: CATSRGYQGALNEQFF. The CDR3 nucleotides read TGTGCCACCAGCAGAGGGTATCAGGGGGCTCTTAATGAGCAGTTCTTC.

Here the CDR3 DNA reads TGTGCCAGCAGCCAAGATTCCGACAGGGACGACAATGAGCAGTTCTTC. Translation gives CASSQDSDRDDNEQFF. This chain connects TRBV4-2 to TRBJ2-1; 7 nucleotides agree with TRBD1. Looked up from germline, CDR1 is LGHNA and CDR2 is YNFKEQ. J was trimmed by 5 bases and V by 0 bases; bases with no gene match: 7. The CDR3 length is 16 residues.